A selection of T cell receptor beta chains follows, all from one sample in a study of T and B cells in COVID-19 patients. TCRdb reanalysed the multiplex PCR reads using MiXCR and keeps one entry per CDR3 protein. The table lists 22,000 or so distinct CDR3 sequences, around 30% of them singletons. Sequencing was performed on blood. The receptors here all came from a human donor who had recovered from COVID-19. The CDR3 runs from the conserved cysteine through the conserved F or W. The order of the fields is CDR3 length, V gene, D gene, J gene, clone size, CDR3 protein, CDR3 DNA. The D gene is left open where the match is weak. The size entry is marked missing in some rows and otherwise reads once, few, many or a size class.

>17|TRBV6-5|NA|TRBJ2-7|many
CASSYSFPTGRAYEQYF
TGTGCCAGCAGTTACTCGTTTCCCACAGGTCGAGCCTACGAGCAGTACTTC
>16|TRBV20-1|TRBD2|TRBJ2-1|few
CSARGIAGGRGSEQFF
TGCAGTGCTAGAGGTATAGCGGGAGGGCGAGGAAGTGAGCAGTTCTTC
>14|TRBV19|TRBD2|TRBJ2-7|many
CASSVSGSYGEQYF
TGTGCCAGTAGTGTTAGCGGGAGTTACGGCGAGCAGTACTTC
>12|TRBV5-6|NA|TRBJ2-5|few
CASSLARETQYF
TGTGCCAGCAGCTTGGCCCGAGAGACCCAGTACTTC
>15|TRBV5-3|TRBD2|TRBJ2-7|NA
CARSSGLAGAYEQYF
TGTGCCAGAAGCTCGGGACTAGCGGGGGCCTACGAGCAGTACTTC
>12|TRBV30|NA|TRBJ1-2|many
CAWSETGGGYTF
TGTGCCTGGAGTGAGACGGGAGGGGGCTACACCTTC
>13|TRBV12-3/TRBV12-4|TRBD1|TRBJ1-2|few
CASIRDRNYGYTF
TGTGCCAGCATTCGGGACAGGAACTATGGCTACACCTTC
>14|TRBV19|NA|TRBJ2-1|medium-sized
CASSIWVSNNEQFF
TGTGCCAGTAGTATCTGGGTCTCAAACAATGAGCAGTTCTTC
>13|TRBV27|NA|TRBJ2-7|medium-sized
CASSLQGSYEQYF
TGTGCCAGCAGTTTACAGGGCAGCTACGAGCAGTACTTC
>15|TRBV18|NA|TRBJ2-1|NA
CASSPQAGNGDEQFF
TGTGCCAGCTCACCTCAGGCTGGTAATGGGGATGAGCAGTTCTTC
>13|TRBV29-1|TRBD2|TRBJ2-5|medium-sized
CSVRLAGEETQYF
TGCAGCGTTAGACTAGCGGGAGAGGAGACCCAGTACTTC